The rows below give T cell receptor beta chains drawn from one sample of a study of T cell repertoires in cytomegalovirus infection. Each CDR3 protein is one row after TCRdb ran MiXCR on the reads. The sample comprises roughly 860,000 distinct CDR3 sequences, around a third of which are singletons, and roughly 12% rests with the top ten. These receptors are not linked to any known antigen. This material consisted of cultured CD8+ T cells from PBMCs, taken from culture after CMV antigen stimulation. The receptors were gathered from a human donor in good health (CMV status not recorded). Some clones in this sample may be carry-over from other donors' samples. The CDR3 runs from the conserved cysteine through the conserved F or W. A D gene is named only where the DNA matches it firmly. A row's size may be missing; if present it is once, few, many or a size class.

TRBV27	once	TRBJ2-3	TRBD1	TGTGCCAGCGTGGGACAGGGAAGCCCAGATACGCAGTATTTT	CASVGQGSPDTQYF
TRBV9	.	TRBJ2-7	TRBD2	TGTGCCAGCAGCGAGGGCGGGGGGCCCGGCGAGCAGTACTTC	CASSEGGGPGEQYF
TRBV7-2	many	TRBJ2-3	.	TGTGCCAGCAGCTTATATTGGATTACAGATACGCAGTATTTT	CASSLYWITDTQYF
TRBV19	.	TRBJ2-1	.	TGTGCCAGCAGTCGGGACTCCAACGGAAAGTACTACAATGAGCAGTTCTTC	CASSRDSNGKYYNEQFF
TRBV10-3	.	TRBJ1-2	.	TGTGCCATCAGTGACCCGGTCGATAACTATGGCTACACCTTC	CAISDPVDNYGYTF
TRBV12-5	.	TRBJ1-2	TRBD1	TGTGCTAGTGGTTTGGGACAGGGAGCTAACTATGGCTACACCTTC	CASGLGQGANYGYTF
TRBV2	.	TRBJ2-3	TRBD2	TGTGCCAGCAGTGAGAGGGATTTTAACGGGGGGGCAACAGATACGCAGTATTTT	CASSERDFNGGATDTQYF
TRBV7-8	many	TRBJ1-2	TRBD1	TGTGCCAGCAGCTTAGTCGCTGGGGACAGATATGGCTACACCTTC	CASSLVAGDRYGYTF
TRBV6-8	.	TRBJ2-4	.	TGTGCCAGCAGTAAATACAGGGTGATAGCCAAAAACATTCAGTACTTC	CASSKYRVIAKNIQYF
TRBV7-8	many	TRBJ1-5	TRBD1	TGTGCCAGCAGCCACACAGGGGGGGTTAAGCCCCAGCATTTT	CASSHTGGVKPQHF
TRBV27	many	TRBJ1-2	.	TGTGCCAGCAGTCAAGGGGGGGACTATGGCTACACCTTC	CASSQGGDYGYTF
TRBV7-9	many	TRBJ1-1	.	TGTGCCAGCAGCTTAGGGCAGGGCGAAGCTTTCTTT	CASSLGQGEAFF
TRBV6-5	.	TRBJ2-3	.	TGTGCCAGCAGTTACCGACAGGCACCCGTATATCGCACAGATACGCAGTATTTT	CASSYRQAPVYRTDTQYF
TRBV7-8	few	TRBJ2-7	TRBD2	TGTGCCAGCAGCTTAGCTAGCGGGGGAACCTACGAGCAGTACTTC	CASSLASGGTYEQYF
TRBV7-9	few	TRBJ1-1	.	TGTGCCAGCAGGAGTGCCCCGGGCAGGGTCACTGAAGCTTTCTTT	CASRSAPGRVTEAFF
TRBV7-6	few	TRBJ2-1	TRBD2	TGTGCCAGCAGCTCGCCGGCACTGACTAGCGGGGGGGCGTATGAGCAGTTCTTC	CASSSPALTSGGAYEQFF
TRBV7-8	.	TRBJ2-5	TRBD2	TGTGCCAGCAGCTTAGGGCTAGCGGGGCCAATGTTC	CASSLGLAGPMF
TRBV19	many	TRBJ1-5	.	TGTGCCAGCAGCTCGGGGGGTTATCAGCCCCAGCATTTT	CASSSGGYQPQHF
TRBV7-9	few	TRBJ1-1	.	TGTGCCAGCAGTTTCGACAAATTTAACACTGAAGCTTTCTTT	CASSFDKFNTEAFF
TRBV6-5	.	TRBJ1-2	.	TGTGCCAGCAGTTCTTACCCCGGGGGGAGTATCTATGGCTACACCTTC	CASSSYPGGSIYGYTF
TRBV20-1	.	TRBJ1-4	TRBD1	TGCAGTGCCTCCTCCGGGACAGGGGGCAGGGTTGAAAAACTGTTTTTT	CSASSGTGGRVEKLFF
TRBV2	.	TRBJ2-3	TRBD1	TGTGCCAGCAGTCCGCTGGACAGGGGGGTAGGGGTTGCAGATACGCAGTATTTT	CASSPLDRGVGVADTQYF
TRBV19	.	TRBJ1-5	TRBD1	TGTGCCAGTACCCCGACAGGGGGTATAGCTCAGCCCCAGCATTTT	CASTPTGGIAQPQHF
TRBV5-4	.	TRBJ1-2	.	TGTGCCAGCAGCTTACCTGTTGGGTGGGGGGCGCAATACGATGGCTACACCTTC	CASSLPVGWGAQYDGYTF